This TCR beta chain appears in the sequencing data of a study of shared clonotypes between healthy human individuals (dated by TCRdb to between 2020 and 2021). Context from the whole study: The cohort included a few men and a couple of women between 18 and 49 years of age. Different laboratories and diverse techniques were used to prepare libraries and sequence TCR repertoires, to increase sequencing depth and limit assay-specific biases. To estimate repertoire size and how much clonotype sharing occurs between individuals, the study deeply sequenced the blood TCR repertoires of five healthy adults. Between about 0.85 and 8.9 billion PBMCs per donor were obtained by leukapheresis. For each donor, three plates each were used for CD4 naive and CD4 memory, two plates were used for CD8 naive, and one plate was used for CD8 memory.

With respect to this clone: Its antigen is not yet known. No qualities accompany the bases; no much larger clone lies one base away.

Using the deep immunoSEQ assay, multiplex PCR amplified TCR CDR3 regions from genomic DNA. For each cell subset, the extracted genomic DNA was distributed evenly across all wells of several immunoSEQ 96-well plates, and each plate served as one replicate. For sorted subsets, about 210 ng of genomic DNA, equivalent to about 30,000 T cell genomes, went into each replicate PCR. The purified libraries were quantified using a Qubit 3.0 fluorometer, sized with a Bioanalyzer 2100, and then quantified again using the KAPA Library Quantification kit. Each immunoSEQ 96-well plate was sequenced on its own single-read 150-cycle Illumina NextSeq 550 flow cell. Regarding the original processing steps: Because only junctional sequences without quality scores were contained in the immunoSEQ output, filtering matching that applied to full-length reads could not be performed. Sequences were annotated with PyIR, a Python wrapper for IgBLAST v1.9, using IMGT germline references to assign V/J genes and CDR3. Reads with weak V/J assignments (E-value above 1e-6), missing CDR3, stop codons, out-of-frame junctions, or ambiguous translated residues were removed. A V3J clonotype was defined by an identical inferred V gene, J gene, and CDR3 amino acid sequence. To compute the percentage overlap between repertoires, the number of shared unique clonotypes was divided by the size of the smaller repertoire. Repertoire richness was assessed with RTK rarefaction, the Chao1 estimator, and Recon v2.1 estimates of unobserved clonotypes. For all TCRbeta clonotypes obtained by the gDNA method from a few donors, generation probabilities were computed with OLGA. The source is immuneACCESS, and TCRdb retained only in-frame sequences with V and J called. Part of the clones is not carried over; for the studies checked, unresolved V genes explain less than half of this, and the remainder is unexplained. D and trimming come from the DNA, and the V and J calls and clone size come from that table. Counted in this sample were around 1.9 million clones; over 85% of them appeared once. Of the sample, less than 2% is held by the ten largest clones.

As encoded in the germline V gene, CDR1 is SGHRS while CDR2 is YFSETQ. V is clipped by 1 base and J by 3 bases, and the sequence between their germline boundaries is 13 bases long. The CDR3 goes from the cysteine to the phenylalanine over 16 residues. CDR3 DNA is the only sequence kept; it has 48 bases, read in frame from the first base. What the research found in general, with its limitations: The genetic and exposure-history diversity represented was limited by the small number of donors. Even with the large sequencing depth, rarefaction of the sorted-subset datasets indicated that sequencing was incomplete. Clonotypes shared by all four sorted-subset donors showed higher generation probabilities than non-shared clonotypes. Pairwise subsampling led to the expectation that sequencing depth would affect the degree of clonotype sharing among donors. Naive subsets generally had larger estimated clonotype richness than memory subsets did. Around 5% of naive CD4, approximately 3.7% of naive CD8, roughly 2.4% of memory CD4, and 0.35% to 0.4% of memory CD8 clonotypes were shared across several donors. Sampling was restricted to blood, and TCR repertoires in tissues likely differ from the TCR repertoires found in blood.

CD8 naive samples were CD45RO-negative cells positively selected for CCR7, giving a CD45RA+CCR7+ population that excluded TemRA cells. Healthy HIV-negative adults with no recently reported acute infections or vaccinations were included as donors. Only Caucasian adults living in Nashville, Tennessee, USA were represented among the donors. Blood was collected by leukapheresis, and PBMCs were isolated by Ficoll-Histopaque density gradient centrifugation and then cryopreserved in liquid nitrogen vapor phase. Purity and quantity of every magnetically sorted T cell population were checked by analytical flow cytometry. Genomic DNA was isolated from each sorted fraction and quantified by UV absorbance on a Nanodrop 2000c.

This clonotype was obtained from a young man in good health. Some clones in this sample may be carry-over from other donors' samples. The rearranged segments are TRBV5-1 and TRBJ2-2; the D gene cannot be resolved beyond TRBD1 or TRBD2, each matching 5 bases. The sequenced material came from naive CD8+ T cells from PBMCs. The cell subset or site label, read with the paper, signifies: CD45RA+CCR7+. The nucleotide sequence is given as TGCGCCAGCAGCTTGTCGGGGCAGGGCTACACCGGGGAGCTGTTTTTT. It specifies CASSLSGQGYTGELFF.